Shown below are 25 T cell receptor beta chains from a single sample sequenced in a study of blood T cell repertoires in COVID-19. Sequencing used immunoSEQ multiplex PCR; TCRdb keeps in-frame clones, though not all of them. The top ten clones hold around 2.5% of a sample with around 300,000 clones, around 84% of them seen once. Sequencing was carried out using PBMCs or T cells enriched from blood (not recorded which). The receptor set was obtained from a woman aged 45 to 65 who had recovered from COVID-19.

Only a few counts were recorded for this clone. The chain joins TRBV18 to TRBJ2-5; 7 bases are shared with TRBD1. The germline V gene encodes CDR1 KGHSH and CDR2 LQKENI. The J segment lost 3 bases and the V segment lost 6 bases, leaving 16 bases of the junction unmatched. The CDR3 runs 17 residues. CDR3 residues: CASSLNMNDRAKETQYF. The CDR3 nucleotides read TGTGCCAGCTCCCTAAACATGAATGACAGGGCGAAAGAGACCCAGTACTTC.

This chain uses TRBV14 with TRBJ2-5; no definite D call. Deletions cut 4 bases from V and 0 bases from J, with 18 bases between. The CDR3 totals 17 residues. The V gene's germline CDR1 is SGHDN and CDR2 FVKESK. The CDR3: CASSPRYRASHQETQYF. The CDR3 DNA sequence: TGTGCCAGCAGCCCGCGGTACCGCGCGTCCCACCAAGAGACCCAGTACTTC.

The rearrangement uses TRBV18 and TRBJ1-4; 8 bases align to TRBD1. V was pared by 6 bases and J by 6 bases, with 9 bases of the junction left unmatched. Germline CDR1 and CDR2: KGHSH and LQKENI. CDR3 length equals 15 residues. The CDR3, as DNA: TGTGCCAGCTCCCCGAGACAGGGGCGGGATGAAAAACTGTTTTTT. Translation gives CASSPRQGRDEKLFF.

This chain connects TRBV15 to TRBJ1-5; weak D call: TRBD1 (5 bases). The CDR3 totals 15 residues. The germline gives CDR1 LNHNV, CDR2 YYDKDF (reference sequence). V lost 3 bases, J lost 7 bases, and 16 bases lay in between. In nucleotides, the CDR3 is TGTGCCACCAGCAGGGTCGGGGGTGTTTTGCAGCCCCAGCATTTT. Translating gives CATSRVGGVLQPQHF.

Only a few counts were recorded for this clone. The V call is TRBV18, the J call TRBJ1-1, with 9 bases identical to TRBD1. The CDR3 has 16 amino acids. Germline V gene sequence: CDR1 KGHSH, CDR2 LQKENI. V shed 4 bases and J 5 bases; nucleotides not matched to a gene: 11. The CDR3 region is CASSRLLQGAGTEAFF. CDR3 coding DNA: TGTGCCAGCTCACGCCTACTACAGGGGGCTGGAACTGAAGCTTTCTTT.

The chain combines TRBV7-2 with TRBJ2-2, with 11 bases lining up with TRBD2. CDR3 size: 19 residues. The V gene end was trimmed by 2 bases and the J gene end by 6 bases; junction bases not matched to a gene: 14. From germline, CDR1 is SGHTA and CDR2 FQGNSA. CDR3 residues: CASSLRLASGRLLAGELFF. CDR3 in DNA: TGTGCCAGCAGCTTAAGGTTGGCTAGCGGGAGGTTGTTGGCCGGGGAGCTGTTTTTT.

This clone has a handful of counts. The chain employs TRBV24-1 and TRBJ1-4; 8 bases line up with TRBD1. The CDR3 contains 21 residues. Trimming at V came to 2 bases and at J to 2 bases, leaving 18 bases not matched to a gene. Germline-derived CDR1 and CDR2 are KGHDR and SFDVKD. The CDR3, as DNA: TGTGCCACCAGTGATTGGTCCGTTTTCGACAGGGGATATGGGACTAATGAAAAACTGTTTTTT. It yields the protein CATSDWSVFDRGYGTNEKLFF.

The rearrangement links TRBV6-5 to TRBJ2-2; D might be TRBD2 (6 bases). This CDR3 region has 15 residues. V gave up 6 bases and J gave up 6 bases, with 17 bases separating them. The germline V gene encodes CDR1 MNHEY and CDR2 SVGAGI. The CDR3, as DNA: TGTGCCAGCAGGACTAGGGGAGGAAGGGCCGGGGAGCTGTTTTTT. It yields the protein CASRTRGGRAGELFF.

V usage is TRBV7-2 and J usage is TRBJ2-1, with D tentatively TRBD2 (6 bases). The CDR3 extends over 16 amino acids. Trimming stripped 4 bases from V and 4 bases from J, with 17 bases between. Germline V gene data show CDR1 as SGHTA and CDR2 as FQGNSA. As DNA, the CDR3 is TGTGCCAGCAGCTCCCGGGCTACCGGGAGATACAATGAGCAGTTCTTC. This gives the protein CASSSRATGRYNEQFF.

The chain combines TRBV5-6 with TRBJ1-2; no clear D. With 0 bases removed from V and 8 bases from J, the gap between germline ends came to 14 bases. CDR1 is SGHDT and CDR2 is YYEEEE in the germline V gene. The CDR3 covers 14 residues. As DNA, the CDR3 is TGTGCCAGCAGCTTGGATCTGGTTCCGAGGGGCTACACCTTC. Translated, it gives CASSLDLVPRGYTF.

The V gene is TRBV6-2 or TRBV6-3, the J gene TRBJ2-5; 14 bases map to TRBD2. Germline V CDR1 and CDR2: MNHEY, SVGEGT. The CDR3 sequence is 19 residues long. V shed 4 bases and J 4 bases; nucleotides not matched to a gene: 14. The CDR3 spells CASSFLGLAGVQKRETQYF. DNA of the CDR3: TGTGCCAGCAGTTTCCTGGGACTAGCGGGAGTACAGAAAAGAGAGACCCAGTACTTC.

J is TRBJ1-1 and V is TRBV19, with a possible D match to TRBD1 (5 bases). V was shortened by 6 bases and J by 1 base, with 9 bases between the two germline ends. Germline assignment: CDR1 LNHDA and CDR2 SQIVND (reference sequence). The length of the CDR3 is 13 residues. CDR3 sequence reads: CASRPDRNTEAFF. Written as DNA, the CDR3 is TGTGCCAGTAGGCCCGACAGGAACACTGAAGCTTTCTTT.

The chain links TRBV24-1 to TRBJ2-7; D remains ambiguous. Trimming removed 4 bases from V and 3 bases from J, with 9 bases in between. CDR1 KGHDR and CDR2 SFDVKD come from the germline V gene. The CDR3 contains 13 residues. CDR3 DNA: TGTGCCACCAGTGACCCCCCGGGCTACGAGCAGTACTTC. It yields the protein CATSDPPGYEQYF.

The chain is built from TRBV6-5 and TRBJ2-5; no clear D gene. This CDR3 is 13 amino acids long. Trimming stripped 0 bases from V and 5 bases from J, with 7 bases between. Germline V gene data show CDR1 as MNHEY and CDR2 as SVGAGI. CDR3 DNA sequence: TGTGCCAGCAGTTACTCCCTAGTGGAGACCCAGTACTTC. This translates into CASSYSLVETQYF.

The rearrangement links TRBV12-3 or TRBV12-4 to TRBJ1-5; D remains unclear. The CDR3 is 12 residues long. V dropped 5 bases and J dropped 5 bases, with 7 bases sitting between them. The CDR3, as DNA: TGTGCCAGCAGTCCGGTTGATCAGCCCCAGCATTTT. Residues: CASSPVDQPQHF.

The gene calls are TRBV3-1 (or the pseudogene TRBV3-2) and TRBJ1-2, with D unclear. From germline, CDR1 is LGHDT and CDR2 YNNKEL (reference sequence). V lost 4 bases, J lost 7 bases, and 22 bases lay in between. The CDR3 is 16 amino acids. CDR3 DNA: TGTGCCAGCAGCCCGTACTCTCGGAGCAGTTCCGGTGGCTACACCTTC. Amino acids: CASSPYSRSSSGGYTF.

With regard to this clone: At one end, the junction sequence differs from germline, possibly due to a read error. The DNA of the CDR3 is TGTGCCTGGGCGGGACAGACGAACGCTGAAGCTTTCTTT. Amino acid sequence: CAWAGQTNAEAFF. This rearrangement joins TRBV30 to TRBJ1-1; 7 bases map to TRBD1. This CDR3 region has 13 residues. CDR1 is GTSNPN, CDR2 SVGIG, per germline (reference sequence). The whole variable domain, filled in from reference TRBV30 and TRBJ1-1, reads SQTIHQWPATLVQPVGSPLSLECTVEGTSNPNLYWYRQAAGRGLQLLFYSVGIGQISSEVPQNLSASRPQDRQFILSSKKLLLSDSGFYLCAWAGQTNAEAFFGQGTRLTVV.

This chain connects TRBV2 to TRBJ2-1, with D perhaps TRBD2 (6 bases). The germline V gene encodes CDR1 SNHLY and CDR2 FYNNEI. Trimming removed 8 bases at V and 4 bases at J, with 12 bases between. The CDR3 is 13 amino acids. CDR3 in amino acids: CASGNGRYNEQFF. The CDR3 nucleotides read TGTGCCAGCGGCAACGGGAGATACAATGAGCAGTTCTTC.

The V gene is TRBV25-1, the J gene TRBJ1-2; a weak D match, TRBD1 (6 bases). The CDR3 totals 15 residues. V was shortened by 0 bases and J by 2 bases, with 10 bases between the two germline ends. Germline CDR1 and CDR2: MGHDK and SYGVNS. In DNA, the CDR3 is TGTGCCAGCAGTGAATACCGGGACACGAACTATGGCTACACCTTC. The encoded protein is CASSEYRDTNYGYTF.

The rearrangement joins TRBV25-1 to TRBJ2-2; weak D call: TRBD2 (6 bases). CDR1 MGHDK and CDR2 SYGVNS come from the germline V gene. Trimming removed 0 bases from V and 6 bases from J, with 8 bases in between. The CDR3 has 14 amino acids. In DNA, the CDR3 is TGTGCCAGCAGTGAATATGGCGGGGCCGGGGAGCTGTTTTTT. This gives the protein CASSEYGGAGELFF.

This chain connects TRBV7-2 to TRBJ2-3, with D tentatively TRBD1 (5 bases). Trimming removed 3 bases at V and 1 base at J, with 11 bases between. CDR1 and CDR2 from the germline V gene are SGHTA and FQGNSA. This CDR3 comprises 15 residues. The CDR3 spells CASSFVDSRTDTQYF. CDR3 bases: TGTGCCAGCAGCTTCGTCGACAGTCGCACAGATACGCAGTATTTT.

This clone was found a few times. The J gene is TRBJ1-2, the V gene TRBV18; D perhaps matches TRBD1 (5 bases). The CDR3 extends over 14 amino acids. The germline gives CDR1 KGHSH, CDR2 LQKENI. Trimming left V 8 bases short and J 6 bases short, with 19 bases between. The CDR3 sequence is CASAIESRVHGYTF. Written as DNA, the CDR3 is TGTGCCAGCGCAATAGAGAGCAGGGTACATGGCTACACCTTC.

The CDR3 DNA is TGTGCCAGCAGTTTGTCCAGGGGAAACACTGAAGCTTTCTTT. Residues: CASSLSRGNTEAFF. The chain joins TRBV28 to TRBJ1-1; D possibly corresponds to TRBD1 (6 bases). This CDR3 is built from 14 residues. The germline gives CDR1 MDHEN, CDR2 SYDVKM. V gave up 3 bases and J gave up 2 bases, with 10 bases separating them.

The count of this clone is one. The rearrangement joins TRBV12-3 or TRBV12-4 to TRBJ1-2, with D perhaps matching TRBD1 (5 bases). The CDR3 is 12 amino acids. Trimming left V 1 base short and J 5 bases short, with 5 bases between. In nucleotides, the CDR3 is TGTGCCAGCAGTTTAGGGACATATGGCTACACCTTC. It is translated as CASSLGTYGYTF.

This chain joins TRBV19 and TRBJ2-2, with TRBD1 matching over 10 bases. V trimming: 9 bases; J trimming: 3 bases; junction bases outside the gene matches: 4. CDR3 length: 14 amino acids. The germline gives CDR1 LNHDA, CDR2 SQIVND (reference sequence). The CDR3 region has the DNA TGTGCCAGCCGGGACAGGGGTCACACCGGGGAGCTGTTTTTT. It yields the protein CASRDRGHTGELFF.